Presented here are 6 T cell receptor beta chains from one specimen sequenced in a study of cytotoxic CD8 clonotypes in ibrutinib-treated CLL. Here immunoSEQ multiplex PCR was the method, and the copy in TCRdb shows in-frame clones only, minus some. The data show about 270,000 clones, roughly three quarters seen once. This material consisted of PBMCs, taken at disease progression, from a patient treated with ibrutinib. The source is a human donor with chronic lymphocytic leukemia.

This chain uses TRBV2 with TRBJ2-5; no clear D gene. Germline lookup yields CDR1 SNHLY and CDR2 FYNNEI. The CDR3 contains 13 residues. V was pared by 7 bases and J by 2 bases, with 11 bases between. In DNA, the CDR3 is TGTGCCAGCACCGACGGCCTACAAGAGACCCAGTACTTC. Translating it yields CASTDGLQETQYF.

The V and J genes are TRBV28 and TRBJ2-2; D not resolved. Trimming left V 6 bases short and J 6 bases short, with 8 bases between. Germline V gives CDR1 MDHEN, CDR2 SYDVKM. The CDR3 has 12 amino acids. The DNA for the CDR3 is TGTGCCAGCAGGTTTGTGGCCGGGGAGCTGTTTTTT. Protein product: CASRFVAGELFF.

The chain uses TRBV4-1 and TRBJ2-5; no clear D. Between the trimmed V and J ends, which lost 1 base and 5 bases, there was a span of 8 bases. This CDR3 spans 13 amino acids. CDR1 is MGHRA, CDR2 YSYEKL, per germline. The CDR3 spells CASSQGSAETQYF. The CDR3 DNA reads TGCGCCAGCAGCCAAGGATCCGCCGAGACCCAGTACTTC.

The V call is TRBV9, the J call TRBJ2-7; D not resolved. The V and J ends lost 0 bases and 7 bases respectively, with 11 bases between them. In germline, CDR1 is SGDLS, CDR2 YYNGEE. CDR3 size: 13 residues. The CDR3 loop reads CASSVGPIGEQYF. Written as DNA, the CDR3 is TGTGCCAGCAGCGTAGGACCTATTGGGGAGCAGTACTTC. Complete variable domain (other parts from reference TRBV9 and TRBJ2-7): DSGVTQTPKHLITATGQRVTLRCSPRSGDLSVYWYQQSLDQGLQFLIQYYNGEERAKGNILERFSAQQFPDLHSELNLSSLELGDSALYFCASSVGPIGEQYFGPGTRLTVT.

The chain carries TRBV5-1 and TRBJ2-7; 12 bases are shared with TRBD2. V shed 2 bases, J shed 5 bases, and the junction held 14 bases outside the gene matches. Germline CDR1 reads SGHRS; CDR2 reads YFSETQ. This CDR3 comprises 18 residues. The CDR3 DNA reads TGCGCCAGCAGCTTCGGACTAGCGGGGCACACGCCGAGAGACGAGCAGTACTTC. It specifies CASSFGLAGHTPRDEQYF.

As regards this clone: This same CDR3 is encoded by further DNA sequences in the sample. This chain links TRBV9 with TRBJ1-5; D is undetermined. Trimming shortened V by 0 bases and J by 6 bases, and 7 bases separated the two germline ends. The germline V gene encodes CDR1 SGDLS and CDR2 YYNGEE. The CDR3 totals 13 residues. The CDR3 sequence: CASSVGGSQPQHF. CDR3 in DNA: TGTGCCAGCAGCGTAGGAGGTAGTCAGCCCCAGCATTTT.